The sequence of this T cell receptor beta chain was determined in a study of CD8+ T cells in alopecia areata listed by TCRdb under 2018. Broadly, across the study: The treated patients took part in an open-label pilot trial in which moderate-to-severe alopecia areata was treated with oral tofacitinib at 5 to 10 mg twice daily. Tofacitinib was given for 6 to 18 months, followed by 6 months of follow-up off drug to assess delayed response and recurrence. The study used high-throughput TCRbeta sequencing to examine T cell clonal expansion in alopecia areata, in both the C3H/HeJ mouse model and human patients. Amplification of TCRbeta CDR3 regions was done by immunoSEQ multiplex PCR using 35 Vbeta forward primers and 13 Jbeta reverse primers. On the human side, TCRbeta sequencing was run on scalp tissue and on sorted CD4+ and CD8+ peripheral blood T cells from healthy controls and from alopecia areata patients with either patchy or totalis/universalis disease. For the treated patients, the SALT score, which quantifies what percentage of scalp surface area is affected, served as the measure of disease severity. RNA was obtained with the PAXgene miRNA kit for fixed scalp, the miRNeasy kit for PBMCs, and the RNeasy kit for mouse skin. Tofacitinib-treated patients had biopsies at baseline and at 4 and 24 weeks of treatment, with a later scalp biopsy in several patients. Scalp clonality was compared across normal scalp (n=4), patchy alopecia areata scalp (n=8), and alopecia totalis/universalis scalp (n=8). What the work shows at the level of the full study, not this receptor alone: Compared with normal scalp, lesional scalp had higher clonality and more expanded CD8+ clones, particularly in alopecia totalis/universalis, a pattern that suggests antigenic drive. Scalp clonality and the number of expanded CD8+ clones among the top 100 scalp clones were significantly decreased by tofacitinib. Scalp TCR repertoire analysis is complicated because resident alphabeta T cells in normal human skin are also sequenced, whereas mouse skin is dominated by gammadelta T cells. Compared with mice, TCR sequences shared between patients were less clear, possibly partly because of HLA diversity across the patient population. Many expanded lesional clones persisted in scalp and blood during tofacitinib treatment, which may partly explain relapse after stopping treatment. The treated cohort was small, with a single nonresponder, so links between baseline CD8+ expansion and response need larger studies.

The library was made by the immunoSEQ multiplex PCR assay. RNA was extracted from all samples and reverse transcribed into cDNA, which served as template for TCR sequencing. SuperScript III was used for first-strand cDNA synthesis, primed with a 2:1 mix of oligo-dT and random hexamers. A synthetic immune receptor repertoire was used to measure amplification bias, and any remaining bias was corrected computationally. Under the source paper's analysis protocol: After raw reads were preprocessed to remove errors, the CDR3 was defined following IMGT conventions as running from the conserved cysteine to phenylalanine. Clonality was calculated as 1 minus Shannon entropy normalized by log2 of the number of productive unique TCRs. Whether each scalp clone was CD4 or CD8 was inferred by checking scalp TCRbeta sequences against the CD4 and CD8 repertoires from sorted blood. In TCRdb, the immuneACCESS table is reduced to in-frame sequences with V and J assigned. These tables do not hold every clone; where another copy was compared, an unresolved V gene accounts for under half, and the others remain unexplained. The V and J calls and clone size were taken over from that table, and D and trimming were inferred from the DNA. This sample comprises more than 90,000 clones, 60% to 65% of them detected only once. The ten largest clones capture 15% to 17% of the sample.

The germline V gene supplies CDR1 LGHNA and CDR2 YSLEER. From the cysteine up to the phenylalanine, the CDR3 has a length of 14 residues. The CDR3 DNA has 42 bases and is translated from base 1. A distance of 12 bases separates the germline ends of V and J, which lose 1 base and 8 bases respectively. Taken with the paper, the label for time point translates to: 4 weeks on oral tofacitinib. Explained via the paper, the treatment or condition label denotes: oral pan-JAK inhibitor, 5-10 mg twice daily. From alopecia areata patients, peripheral blood was collected along with lesional scalp punch biopsies. PBMCs were isolated by density centrifugation and stained for CD3, CD4 and CD8, and CD4+ and CD8+ T cells were sorted on a FACSAria. In regard to this clone: Its specific antigen is unknown. Base qualities are not at hand, and no much larger clone is one base apart.

Here the chain combines TRBV4-3 and TRBJ2-1; the D gene cannot be resolved reliably. The sequence was obtained from a human donor with alopecia areata. The sample here was CD8+ T cells sorted from blood, taken at week 4, from a patient treated with tofacitinib. The CDR3 here reads CASSQGMVFDEQFF. The sequence in DNA is TGCGCCAGCAGCCAAGGGATGGTGTTCGATGAGCAGTTCTTC.